A single sample is the source of the 2 T cell receptor beta chains below, sequenced in a study of tissue T cells after allogeneic stem cell transplantation. Measured with immunoSEQ multiplex PCR; TCRdb has only the in-frame clones, and not every one. The sample records 25,000 to 35,000 clones, 85% being singletons. The sequencing used blood, collected before transplantation. These receptors came from a woman between 18 and 55 years old who later had graft-versus-host disease after an allogeneic stem cell transplant.

This chain links TRBV19 with TRBJ2-7; D is perhaps TRBD2 (5 bases). Deletions cut 1 base from V and 6 bases from J, with 13 bases between. Germline CDR1 and CDR2: LNHDA and SQIVND (reference sequence). The CDR3 is 14 residues long. The CDR3 here is CASSIARGSGEQYF. The CDR3 DNA follows: TGTGCCAGTAGTATAGCCCGAGGGTCTGGCGAGCAGTACTTC.

The chain combines TRBV6-2 or TRBV6-3 with TRBJ1-5; D is uncertain. The V end was cut by 0 bases, the J end by 2 bases, with 5 bases between. The CDR3 runs 14 residues. Germline assignment: CDR1 MNHEY and CDR2 SVGEGT. The CDR3 nucleotides read TGTGCCAGCAGTTACTCGCTTGGCAATCAGCCCCAGCATTTT. This sequence encodes CASSYSLGNQPQHF.